This record looks at one TCR beta chain sequence and its context. The entry originates in a study of molecular identifiers for immune sequencing clone quantification. Study-level background: Replicate experiments took RNA from 20,000 or 100,000 naive CD8 cells, divided it five ways and sequenced four.

A single record per CDR3 protein comes from TCRdb applying MiXCR to the PCR reads. The sample lists around 460,000 distinct CDR3 sequences, around 25% occurring once. The receptor's source is a human donor in good health. Some libraries in this study had Jurkat cell RNA spiked in. The sequenced material came from naive CD8+ T cells from blood, with Jurkat cell RNA spiked in. The subset was: FACS-sorted CD8+CD4-CCR7+CD45RA+ naive T cells.

The CDR3 loop is CASSLESESYEQYF. In DNA form, the CDR3 reads TGTGCCAGCAGCTTAGAGAGCGAGTCCTACGAGCAGTACTTC. This chain joins TRBV13 and TRBJ2-7; D is ambiguous. There are 14 residues in the CDR3. Germline assignment: CDR1 PRHDT and CDR2 FYEKMQ (reference sequence). The V gene lost 1 base and the J gene lost 1 base, with 8 bases spanning the gap.